Each of the 29 T cell receptor beta chains below was sequenced from the same sample in a study of blood T cell repertoires in COVID-19. Sequencing was performed with immunoSEQ multiplex PCR; in TCRdb, only in-frame clones are kept and a portion is missing. The sample lists approximately 390,000 clones, over 75% seen once, with approximately 2.1% in the top ten. Material: PBMCs or T cells enriched from blood (not recorded which). The receptor source for this set is a woman aged 35 to 49 with acute COVID-19.

The V call is TRBV5-4, the J call TRBJ1-1, with D uncertain. CDR1 and CDR2 from the germline V gene are SGHNT and YYREEE (reference sequence). With 2 bases removed from V and 8 bases from J, the gap between germline ends came to 7 bases. There are 11 residues in the CDR3. The CDR3 DNA sequence: TGTGCCAGCAGCTTTCGAGGGGAAGCTTTCTTT. It codes for CASSFRGEAFF.

The J gene is TRBJ1-1, the V gene TRBV3-1 (or the pseudogene TRBV3-2); a weak D match, TRBD1 (5 bases). The CDR3 loop spans 14 amino acids. The V gene lost 2 bases and the J gene lost 1 base, with 8 bases spanning the gap. Germline CDR1 and CDR2: LGHDT and YNNKEL (reference sequence). The CDR3 DNA is TGTGCCAGCAGCCAAAAGCAGGGGAACACTGAAGCTTTCTTT. It specifies CASSQKQGNTEAFF.

The chain uses TRBV6-5 and TRBJ2-7; D unresolved. CDR3 length: 12 amino acids. Trimming took off 3 bases at V and 6 bases at J, with 9 bases between the two ends. Germline CDR1 MNHEY, CDR2 SVGAGI. The CDR3 is CASSYGGGEQYF. The CDR3 DNA reads as TGTGCCAGCAGTTATGGTGGCGGCGAGCAGTACTTC.

The chain has TRBV29-1 and TRBJ2-5; D uncertain. This CDR3 comprises 13 residues. Germline-derived CDR1 and CDR2 are SQVTM and ANQGSEA. V lost 5 bases, J lost 3 bases, and 13 bases lay in between. The CDR3 DNA sequence: TGCAGCGTTTCCCCCGCGGTGAAAGAGACCCAGTACTTC. Translating gives CSVSPAVKETQYF.

This clone was observed a single time. The V gene is TRBV10-3, the J gene TRBJ2-2, with D perhaps matching TRBD2 (5 bases). V was pared by 0 bases and J by 2 bases, with 13 bases between. Germline V gives CDR1 ENHRY, CDR2 SYGVKD. The CDR3 extends over 17 amino acids. CDR3 residues: CAISESAPGTNTGELFF. The DNA for the CDR3 is TGTGCCATCAGTGAGTCGGCGCCGGGAACCAACACCGGGGAGCTGTTTTTT.

About this clone: Other DNA sequences in this specimen translate into the identical CDR3. The chain carries TRBV18 and TRBJ2-7; 8 bases fit TRBD1. The CDR3 runs to 14 residues. The germline CDR1 and CDR2 sequences are KGHSH and LQKENI. Trimming cost V 3 bases and J 1 base; bases outside gene matches: 2. The CDR3 coding sequence is TGTGCCAGCTCACCCGGGACAGGTTCCTACGAGCAGTACTTC. Encoded protein: CASSPGTGSYEQYF.

The chain recombines TRBV4-1 with TRBJ2-3; maybe TRBD2 (6 bases). CDR1 and CDR2 (germline): MGHRA, YSYEKL. Trimming left V 0 bases short and J 5 bases short, with 15 bases between. CDR3 length: 16 residues. DNA for the CDR3: TGCGCCAGCAGCCAAGATTTAGCCTGGCGGGGAGATACGCAGTATTTT. It encodes CASSQDLAWRGDTQYF.

The J gene is TRBJ1-4, the V gene TRBV10-3; D perhaps matches TRBD1 (5 bases). The CDR3 runs to 14 residues. CDR1 and CDR2 from the germline V gene are ENHRY and SYGVKD. The V end was cut by 4 bases, the J end by 5 bases, with 11 bases between. This CDR3 is CAISVNGANEKLFF. In nucleotides, the CDR3 is TGTGCCATCAGTGTCAATGGGGCCAATGAAAAACTGTTTTTT.

This sequence joins TRBV3-1 (or the pseudogene TRBV3-2) and TRBJ2-1, with D maybe TRBD1 (7 bases). The CDR3 extends over 15 amino acids. The germline V gene has CDR1 LGHDT and CDR2 YNNKEL (reference sequence). Deletions cut 5 bases from V and 5 bases from J, with 16 bases between. The CDR3 DNA sequence: TGTGCCAGCAGCGGGCGGGACAGTCTAAACAATGAGCAGTTCTTC. It codes for CASSGRDSLNNEQFF.

This chain joins TRBV27 and TRBJ2-5; weak D call: TRBD1 (5 bases). This CDR3 comprises 12 residues. Trimming cost V 9 bases and J 4 bases, with 12 bases left between them. Per germline, CDR1 MNHEY and CDR2 SMNVEV (reference sequence). CDR3 sequence (DNA): TGTGCCAGTAGGGGATGGGGAGAGACCCAGTACTTC. This gives the protein CASRGWGETQYF.

This chain connects TRBV10-3 to TRBJ1-1; D gene uncertain. Germline values: CDR1 ENHRY, CDR2 SYGVKD. CDR3 length equals 16 residues. V lost 3 bases and J 0 bases, leaving 14 bases between the germline ends. The CDR3 is CAISDGQYGMNTEAFF. The CDR3 bases are TGTGCCATCAGTGACGGCCAGTACGGGATGAACACTGAAGCTTTCTTT.

This chain links TRBV29-1 with TRBJ1-2; 7 bases line up with TRBD1. CDR3 length: 13 amino acids. Germline-derived CDR1 and CDR2 are SQVTM and ANQGSEA. Losses at the gene ends were 8 bases for V and 0 bases for J; bases not matched to a gene: 6. The CDR3 reads CSTRTGPNYGYTF. CDR3 bases: TGCAGCACCCGGACAGGCCCTAACTATGGCTACACCTTC. The full variable domain, rest sourced from reference TRBV29-1 and TRBJ1-2, is SAVISQKPSRDICQRGTSLTIQCQVDSQVTMMFWYRQQPGQSLTLIATANQGSEATYESGFVIDKFPISRPNLTFSTLTVSNMSPEDSSIYLCSTRTGPNYGYTFGSGTRLTVV.

The chain joins TRBV9 to TRBJ2-7; the match to TRBD2 covers 7 bases. The CDR3 length is 15 residues. From germline, CDR1 is SGDLS and CDR2 YYNGEE. The junction had 9 bases not matched to a gene; V was cut back by 3 bases and J by 3 bases. The CDR3 spells CASSAGGGRNYEQYF. The CDR3 DNA follows: TGTGCCAGCAGCGCGGGCGGGGGACGAAACTACGAGCAGTACTTC.

The chain uses TRBV5-6 and TRBJ2-3, with D unresolved. With 2 bases removed from V and 4 bases from J, the gap between germline ends came to 2 bases. The germline gives CDR1 SGHDT, CDR2 YYEEEE. There are 11 residues in the CDR3. CDR3 DNA: TGTGCCAGCAGCTTCGCAGATACGCAGTATTTT. Translating gives CASSFADTQYF.

CDR3 protein: CASLTGDSDGYTF. Written as DNA, the CDR3 is TGTGCCAGCCTGACAGGGGATTCTGACGGCTACACCTTC. The rearrangement uses TRBV6-5 and TRBJ1-2; 8 bases align to TRBD1. V trimming: 8 bases; J trimming: 8 bases; junction bases outside the gene matches: 10. The CDR3 contains 13 residues. Germline V CDR1 and CDR2: MNHEY, SVGAGI.

The sample holds a few counts of this clone. The CDR3 protein is CASSPYAQAGGQYSLYNEQFF. The DNA of the CDR3 is TGTGCCAGCTCCCCGTATGCGCAAGCGGGGGGCCAGTATAGCCTCTACAATGAGCAGTTCTTC. The chain is built from TRBV18 and TRBJ2-1, with 9 bases aligning to TRBD2. The V segment lost 6 bases and the J segment 3 bases; nucleotides outside the gene matches: 24. The length of the CDR3 is 21 residues. Germline V gene sequence: CDR1 KGHSH, CDR2 LQKENI.

CDR3 region: CASSHYTEAFF. CDR3 DNA: TGTGCCAGCAGCCACTACACTGAAGCTTTCTTT. The V call is TRBV25-1, the J call TRBJ1-1; D remains unclear. Germline CDR1 and CDR2: MGHDK and SYGVNS. V was trimmed by 6 bases and J by 3 bases, leaving 5 bases between them. The CDR3 contains 11 residues.

CDR3 residues: CASSPRGGAGGYTF. CDR3 DNA sequence: TGTGCCAGCAGCCCCCGCGGTGGGGCGGGGGGCTACACCTTC. V usage is TRBV6-5 and J usage is TRBJ1-2; D possibly corresponds to TRBD1 (5 bases). V was pared by 6 bases and J by 8 bases, with 19 bases between. CDR1 and CDR2 from the germline V gene are MNHEY and SVGAGI. This CDR3 comprises 14 residues.

The chain is built from TRBV27 and TRBJ2-1; 7 nucleotides match TRBD1. J gave up 0 bases and V 2 bases, and 10 bases lay outside the gene matches. There are 18 residues in the CDR3. Germline lookup yields CDR1 MNHEY and CDR2 SMNVEV (reference sequence). The CDR3 DNA reads TGTGCCAGCAGTTTAGTTTTTATCAGGACAGGCTCCTACAATGAGCAGTTCTTC. It encodes CASSLVFIRTGSYNEQFF.

This clone came up once. V is TRBV2 and J is TRBJ2-3; 9 bases are shared with TRBD2. The V and J ends lost 6 bases and 0 bases, in that order; junction bases with no gene match: 16. This CDR3 has 19 amino acids. Germline values: CDR1 SNHLY, CDR2 FYNNEI. The CDR3 DNA follows: TGTGCCAGCAGCCAGGCCTTGAGCGGGGGGACCCTAAGCACAGATACGCAGTATTTT. As protein: CASSQALSGGTLSTDTQYF.

The chain has TRBV11-3 and TRBJ2-4, with 10 nucleotides matching TRBD2. The germline gives CDR1 SGHNT, CDR2 YENEEA. This CDR3 spans 17 amino acids. J was trimmed by 7 bases and V by 5 bases; bases with no gene match: 14. The CDR3 nucleotides read TGTGCCAGCAGCGCAGACGGTAGAGCGGGGGGGTTCAACATTCAGTACTTC. Residues: CASSADGRAGGFNIQYF. Using reference TRBV11-3 and TRBJ2-4 for the parts outside the CDR3, the full variable domain is EAGVVQSPRYKIIEKKQPVAFWCNPISGHNTLYWYLQNLGQGPELLIRYENEEAVDDSQLPKDRFSAERLKGVDSTLKIQPAELGDSAVYLCASSADGRAGGFNIQYFGAGTRLSVL.

This sequence joins TRBV28 and TRBJ2-7, with D possibly TRBD1 on 6 matching bases. CDR1 is MDHEN and CDR2 is SYDVKM in the germline V gene. V shed 3 bases and J shed 6 bases, with 18 bases lying between them. The CDR3 spans 15 residues. The CDR3 reads CASSFIKTGRREQYF. The CDR3, as DNA: TGTGCCAGCAGTTTTATTAAGACAGGCCGACGCGAGCAGTACTTC. Filled out from reference TRBV28 and TRBJ2-7, the complete variable domain reads DVKVTQSSRYLVKRTGEKVFLECVQDMDHENMFWYRQDPGLGLRLIYFSYDVKMKEKGDIPEGYSVSREKKERFSLILESASTNQTSMYLCASSFIKTGRREQYFGPGTRLTVT.

The genes are TRBV15 and TRBJ2-7; possible D gene TRBD2, 5 bases. The germline V gene has CDR1 LNHNV and CDR2 YYDKDF (reference sequence). The V gene lost 0 bases and the J gene lost 4 bases, with 13 bases spanning the gap. This CDR3 has 15 residues. CDR3 nucleotide sequence: TGTGCCACCAGCAGAGATCCCGGGGTTTCGTACGAGCAGTACTTC. This translates into CATSRDPGVSYEQYF.

V and J are TRBV25-1 and TRBJ1-1; D is undetermined. Germline CDR1 MGHDK, CDR2 SYGVNS. The CDR3 is 14 amino acids. V lost 4 bases and J lost 5, with 14 bases in between. Here the CDR3 DNA reads TGTGCCAGCAGTGGGGAGCGGGGTCAGACTGAAGCTTTCTTT. Amino acids: CASSGERGQTEAFF.

The chain has TRBV2 and TRBJ1-2; 7 bases are a match to TRBD1. The junction had 12 bases not matched to a gene; V was cut back by 7 bases and J by 4 bases. The CDR3 extends over 15 amino acids. The germline V gene has CDR1 SNHLY and CDR2 FYNNEI. The CDR3 region is CASTDEQGFFYGYTF. CDR3 coding DNA: TGTGCCAGCACCGATGAACAGGGGTTTTTCTATGGCTACACCTTC.

DNA of the CDR3: TGTGCCAGTAGTATAGATGGACACCCCTCCTCCTATAATTCACCCCTCCACTTT. Its translation is CASSIDGHPSSYNSPLHF. The gene calls are TRBV19 and TRBJ1-6, with D tentatively TRBD1 (5 bases). V dropped 0 bases and J dropped 0 bases, with 12 bases sitting between them. The germline gives CDR1 LNHDA, CDR2 SQIVND (reference sequence). CDR3 size: 18 residues.

The J gene is TRBJ1-1, the V gene TRBV19; tentatively, D is TRBD1 (5 bases). CDR3 size: 15 residues. V lost 5 bases, J lost 2 bases, and 15 bases lay in between. Germline V gives CDR1 LNHDA, CDR2 SQIVND (reference sequence). The chain's CDR3 is CASSPRPGFNTEAFF. The CDR3 bases are TGTGCCAGTAGTCCCCGACCAGGGTTTAACACTGAAGCTTTCTTT.

The chain employs TRBV11-2 and TRBJ2-3, with 9 bases matching TRBD1. This CDR3 comprises 16 residues. The V and J ends lost 5 bases and 3 bases, in that order; junction bases with no gene match: 9. Germline V gene lookup returns CDR1 SGHAT and CDR2 FQNNGV. CDR3 sequence: CASSQTGGRRTDTQYF. The CDR3 bases are TGTGCCAGCAGCCAGACAGGGGGGCGCCGGACAGATACGCAGTATTTT.

The chain uses TRBV19 and TRBJ1-3; D perhaps matches TRBD1 (5 bases). This CDR3 region has 14 residues. CDR1 is LNHDA, CDR2 SQIVND, per germline (reference sequence). The V end lost 5 bases, the J end lost 1 base, and 9 bases lay between the germline ends. The chain's CDR3 is CASSATASGNTIYF. In DNA, the CDR3 is TGTGCCAGTAGTGCGACAGCTTCTGGAAACACCATATATTTT.